The present T cell receptor beta chain was sequenced within a study of blood T cells in healthy people across ages. Study details: Template-switching capture recovered about one barcoded beta molecule per two T cells.

The authors ran a second PCR of roughly 6 to 12 cycles using a sample-barcoded 5' primer and a J-beta primer mix. Researchers report that a template-switch adaptor with 12 random nucleotides tagged each cDNA molecule. TCRdb reanalysed the 5' RACE reads using MiXCR and keeps one entry per CDR3 protein. This sample has almost 1 million distinct CDR3 sequences, with about 53% found just once. CDR3 length: 14 residues. V trimming: 5 bases; J trimming: 2 bases; junction bases outside the gene matches: 3. For every donor, a draw yielded around 10 milliliters of peripheral blood. This chain links TRBV12-3 or TRBV12-4 with TRBJ2-3; 8 nucleotides align to TRBD2. The sequencing input was blood. The origin of this receptor is a woman aged 55-70 years in good health. Here the CDR3 DNA reads TGTGCCAGCAGTCGTAGCGGGATCACAGATACGCAGTATTTT. This codes for CASSRSGITDTQYF.